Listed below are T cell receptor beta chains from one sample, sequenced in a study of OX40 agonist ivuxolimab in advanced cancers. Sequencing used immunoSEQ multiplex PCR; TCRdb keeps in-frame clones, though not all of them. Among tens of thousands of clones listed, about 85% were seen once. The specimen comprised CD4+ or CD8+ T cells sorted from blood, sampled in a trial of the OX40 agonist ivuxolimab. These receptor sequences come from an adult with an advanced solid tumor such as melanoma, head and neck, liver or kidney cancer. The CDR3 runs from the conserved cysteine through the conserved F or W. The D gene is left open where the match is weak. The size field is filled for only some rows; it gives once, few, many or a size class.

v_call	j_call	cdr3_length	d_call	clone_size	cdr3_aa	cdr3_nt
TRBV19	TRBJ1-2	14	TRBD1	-	CASRLPGQFYGYTF	TGTGCCAGTCGATTACCGGGACAGTTCTATGGCTACACCTTC
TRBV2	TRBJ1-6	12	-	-	CASDSGFSPLHF	TGTGCCAGCGATTCAGGGTTTTCACCCCTCCACTTT
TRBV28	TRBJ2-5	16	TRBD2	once	CASSSPRGGSLETQYF	TGTGCCAGCAGTTCCCCGCGGGGCGGGAGTTTGGAGACCCAGTACTTC
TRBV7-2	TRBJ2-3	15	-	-	CASSPLLGGTDTQYF	TGTGCCAGCAGCCCGTTACTAGGAGGGACAGATACGCAGTATTTT
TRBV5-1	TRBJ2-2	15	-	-	CASSLAGAFTGELFF	TGCGCCAGCAGCTTGGCCGGTGCGTTTACCGGGGAGCTGTTTTTT
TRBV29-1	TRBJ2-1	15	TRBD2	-	CSVLLAGGPYNEQFF	TGCAGCGTGCTACTAGCGGGAGGCCCTTACAATGAGCAGTTCTTC
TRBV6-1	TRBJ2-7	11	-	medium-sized	CASSSYYEQYF	TGTGCCAGCAGTTCTTACTACGAGCAGTACTTC
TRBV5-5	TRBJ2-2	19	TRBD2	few	CASSQDRGLAGTNTGELFF	TGTGCCAGCAGCCAGGACAGGGGACTAGCGGGAACGAACACCGGGGAGCTGTTTTTT
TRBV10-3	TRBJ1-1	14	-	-	CAISALDGTQGAFF	TGTGCCATCAGTGCGCTAGACGGTACCCAAGGGGCTTTCTTT
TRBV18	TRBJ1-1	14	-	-	CASSLGTGDTEAFF	TGTGCCAGCTCACTCGGAACGGGGGACACTGAAGCTTTCTTT
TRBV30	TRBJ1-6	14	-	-	CAWIRTPLDSPLHF	TGTGCCTGGATCCGGACACCTCTAGATTCACCCCTCCACTTT
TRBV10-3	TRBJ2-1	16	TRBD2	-	CAISGLAGGRHNEQFF	TGTGCCATCAGCGGACTAGCGGGAGGGAGGCACAATGAGCAGTTCTTC
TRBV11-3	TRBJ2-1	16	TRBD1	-	CASSSRTGGSYNEQFF	TGTGCCAGCAGCTCCCGGACAGGGGGCTCCTACAATGAGCAGTTCTTC
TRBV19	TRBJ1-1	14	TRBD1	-	CASSGGQKDTEAFF	TGTGCCAGTAGTGGGGGACAGAAAGACACTGAAGCTTTCTTT